This passage covers 19 T cell receptor beta chains from one sample sequenced in a study of control samples from healthy donors and cancer patients. Generated by immunoSEQ multiplex PCR, the TCRdb table keeps only in-frame clones and is missing some. The table includes about 99,000 clones, around 88% detected once. The material sequenced was PBMCs. These receptors all come from a man in his 60s with lung cancer.

This sequence joins TRBV6-5 and TRBJ2-1; TRBD2 matches 9 bases. V trimming: 6 bases; J trimming: 5 bases; junction bases outside the gene matches: 5. Germline CDR1 is MNHEY and CDR2 is SVGAGI. CDR3 length: 14 residues. CDR3 residues: CASRLSGGHNEQFF. CDR3 sequence (DNA): TGTGCCAGCAGACTTAGCGGGGGACACAATGAGCAGTTCTTC.

V gene TRBV10-1 combines with J gene TRBJ2-2; either TRBD1 or TRBD2 may fit D (5 bases each). Trimming removed 4 bases at V and 4 bases at J, with 19 bases between. The CDR3 has 17 residues. Looked up from germline, CDR1 is WNHNN and CDR2 is SYGVQD (reference sequence). The chain's CDR3 is CASSGQAGPRGTGELFF. CDR3 DNA: TGCGCCAGCAGTGGTCAGGCGGGCCCAAGGGGCACCGGGGAGCTGTTTTTT.

The chain joins TRBV7-2 to TRBJ2-1; D uncertain. CDR3 length: 11 residues. The V gene's germline CDR1 is SGHTA and CDR2 FQGNSA. V shed 3 bases and J shed 5 bases, with 2 bases lying between them. Here the CDR3 reads CASSLNNEQFF. Written as DNA, the CDR3 is TGTGCCAGCAGCTTGAACAATGAGCAGTTCTTC.

The chain combines TRBV30 with TRBJ1-2, with D possibly matching TRBD1 (5 bases). Germline V CDR1 and CDR2: GTSNPN, SVGIG (reference sequence). Trimming took off 0 bases at V and 9 bases at J, with 14 bases between the two ends. The CDR3 extends over 13 amino acids. The CDR3 region is CAWSVLGRESYTF. The CDR3 nucleotides are TGTGCCTGGAGTGTATTAGGCAGGGAAAGCTACACCTTC. Full variable domain (remainder filled in from reference TRBV30 and TRBJ1-2): SQTIHQWPATLVQPVGSPLSLECTVEGTSNPNLYWYRQAAGRGLQLLFYSVGIGQISSEVPQNLSASRPQDRQFILSSKKLLLSDSGFYLCAWSVLGRESYTFGSGTRLTVV.

This clone was detected only once. J is TRBJ1-2 and V is TRBV30; no definite D call. Trimming pared 3 bases from V and 8 bases from J, leaving 10 bases between. CDR1 is GTSNPN, CDR2 SVGIG, per germline (reference sequence). There are 11 residues in the CDR3. The CDR3 nucleotides read TGTGCCTGGAGCGGGGTAGGAGGCTACACCTTC. Its translation is CAWSGVGGYTF.

The rearrangement uses TRBV11-3 and TRBJ2-1; 8 positions match TRBD2. V gave up 4 bases and J gave up 10 bases; unmatched junction bases: 3. Germline V gives CDR1 SGHNT, CDR2 YENEEA. This CDR3 has 12 residues. In DNA form, the CDR3 reads TGTGCCAGCAGCTCTCGACTAGCGGAGCAGTTCTTC. Protein product: CASSSRLAEQFF.

This sequence joins TRBV15 and TRBJ1-5, with 8 bases identical to TRBD1. Germline CDR1 and CDR2: LNHNV and YYDKDF (reference sequence). This CDR3 has 17 residues. The J segment lost 2 bases and the V segment lost 0 bases, leaving 6 bases of the junction unmatched. CDR3 DNA: TGTGCCACCAGCAGAGACCCGGCAGGGGGCGGCAATCAGCCCCAGCATTTT. Its translation: CATSRDPAGGGNQPQHF.

The chain has TRBV3-1 (or the pseudogene TRBV3-2) and TRBJ1-2; D is undetermined. Germline lookup yields CDR1 LGHDT and CDR2 YNNKEL (reference sequence). This CDR3 region has 15 residues. Trimming stripped 0 bases from V and 0 bases from J, with 8 bases between. CDR3 sequence (DNA): TGTGCCAGCAGCCAAGAATTTGGCGCTAACTATGGCTACACCTTC. It codes for CASSQEFGANYGYTF.

The chain joins TRBV4-1 to TRBJ2-7; weak D call: TRBD1 (6 bases). V shed 4 bases and J shed 0 bases, with 10 bases lying between them. CDR3 length: 14 residues. Germline V gene sequence: CDR1 MGHRA, CDR2 YSYEKL. The CDR3 loop is CASSPGQISYEQYF. The CDR3 DNA follows: TGCGCCAGCAGCCCCGGACAGATCTCCTACGAGCAGTACTTC.

This clone appeared once. The rearrangement joins TRBV18 to TRBJ2-1; 7 bases fit TRBD2. The CDR3 totals 15 residues. CDR1 is KGHSH and CDR2 is LQKENI in the germline V gene. With V trimmed by 1 base and J by 8 bases, 8 bases remained unmatched. Here the CDR3 DNA reads TGTGCCAGCTCACCACTGGCGGGGGTTTTAGATGAGCAGTTCTTC. It is translated as CASSPLAGVLDEQFF.

This clone was observed a few times. The chain links TRBV5-5 to TRBJ1-5; D not resolved. The CDR3 runs to 15 residues. Germline CDR1 reads SGHKS; CDR2 reads YYEKEE (reference sequence). Trimming left V 0 bases short and J 0 bases short, with 7 bases between. CDR3 in amino acids: CASSLVANSNQPQHF. As DNA, the CDR3 is TGTGCCAGCAGCTTGGTCGCCAATAGCAATCAGCCCCAGCATTTT.

The chain links TRBV7-3 to TRBJ1-1; possibly TRBD1 for D (5 bases). V lost 2 bases, J lost 1 base, and 11 bases lay in between. The CDR3 loop spans 15 amino acids. Per the germline V gene, CDR1 is SGHTA and CDR2 is FQGTGA. CDR3 in amino acids: CASSLGGTSNTEAFF. The CDR3 DNA reads as TGTGCCAGCAGCTTAGGTGGGACCTCGAACACTGAAGCTTTCTTT.

This chain joins TRBV29-1 and TRBJ1-3, with TRBD1 identical over 7 bases. The CDR3 is 13 residues long. Germline assignment: CDR1 SQVTM and CDR2 ANQGSEA. With 3 bases clipped from V and 4 bases from J, the junction kept 3 bases outside the gene matches. The CDR3, as DNA: TGCAGCGTTGAGGACAGGAACGGAAACACCATATATTTT. The encoded protein is CSVEDRNGNTIYF.

This clone occurred once. The V and J genes are TRBV9 and TRBJ2-1, with 15 bases fitting TRBD2. The CDR3 loop spans 16 amino acids. V trimming: 4 bases; J trimming: 8 bases; junction bases outside the gene matches: 7. The germline gives CDR1 SGDLS, CDR2 YYNGEE. This chain's CDR3 is CASSLRTSGGGDEQFF. CDR3 nucleotide sequence: TGTGCCAGCAGCCTTAGGACTAGCGGGGGGGGCGATGAGCAGTTCTTC.

The rearrangement links TRBV29-1 to TRBJ1-5; no clear D. The CDR3 extends over 12 amino acids. V was cut by 5 bases and J by 5 bases, with 10 bases left in between. From germline, CDR1 is SQVTM and CDR2 ANQGSEA. The CDR3 is CSVKLVDQPQHF. In DNA form, the CDR3 reads TGCAGCGTTAAGCTTGTAGATCAGCCCCAGCATTTT.

The V gene is TRBV6-5, the J gene TRBJ2-1; no firm D call. Germline-derived CDR1 and CDR2 are MNHEY and SVGAGI. The V end lost 7 bases, the J end lost 0 bases, and 10 bases lay between the germline ends. The CDR3 has 14 residues. This chain's CDR3 is CASIRAVSYNEQFF. The CDR3 DNA reads TGTGCCAGCATCCGGGCAGTCTCCTACAATGAGCAGTTCTTC.

J is TRBJ2-3 and V is TRBV20-1; D call uncertain. V gave up 1 base and J gave up 6 bases, with 5 bases separating them. Germline CDR1 DFQATT, CDR2 SNEGSKA (reference sequence). The CDR3 is made up of 11 amino acids. The CDR3 loop reads CSARGGDTQYF. CDR3 coding DNA: TGCAGTGCTAGAGGAGGTGATACGCAGTATTTT.

The chain has TRBV2 and TRBJ2-7; the D gene could be TRBD1 or TRBD2 (6 bases each). Per germline, CDR1 SNHLY and CDR2 FYNNEI. The V end was cut by 8 bases, the J end by 4 bases, with 15 bases between. This CDR3 is 13 amino acids long. CDR3 protein: CASLLGGIYEQYV. The CDR3 DNA follows: TGTGCCAGCTTGTTGGGGGGCATATACGAGCAGTACGTC.

The rearrangement uses TRBV27 and TRBJ2-2, with D perhaps TRBD1 (5 bases). In germline, CDR1 is MNHEY, CDR2 SMNVEV (reference sequence). The CDR3 spans 15 residues. V dropped 3 bases and J dropped 1 base, with 9 bases sitting between them. This CDR3 reads CASSFAGLNTGELFF. DNA of the CDR3: TGTGCCAGCAGTTTCGCAGGGTTGAACACCGGGGAGCTGTTTTTT.